This T cell receptor beta chain was recovered during a study of T cells in Graves' hyperthyroidism and ophthalmopathy. V lost 2 bases to trimming and J lost 10 bases, with 12 bases between them. Germline CDR1 GTSNPN, CDR2 SVGIG (reference sequence). The CDR3 consists of 13 residues. The investigators amplified TCR beta CDR3 regions from RNA transcripts. The study used the HTBI primer set for a first-round RT-PCR of the TCR CDR3. TCRdb analysed the multiplex PCR reads with MiXCR anew, one entry per CDR3 protein. The sample carries about 760,000 distinct CDR3 sequences, under 45% recorded once. This clonotype was counted many times.

This TCR came from a woman aged 40 to 50 with Graves' hyperthyroidism. The material sequenced was blood. The chain links TRBV30 to TRBJ1-6; D unresolved. The CDR3 DNA follows: TGTGCCTGGAGTACGGTTGCTCGCTCACCCCTCCACTTT. It specifies CAWSTVARSPLHF.